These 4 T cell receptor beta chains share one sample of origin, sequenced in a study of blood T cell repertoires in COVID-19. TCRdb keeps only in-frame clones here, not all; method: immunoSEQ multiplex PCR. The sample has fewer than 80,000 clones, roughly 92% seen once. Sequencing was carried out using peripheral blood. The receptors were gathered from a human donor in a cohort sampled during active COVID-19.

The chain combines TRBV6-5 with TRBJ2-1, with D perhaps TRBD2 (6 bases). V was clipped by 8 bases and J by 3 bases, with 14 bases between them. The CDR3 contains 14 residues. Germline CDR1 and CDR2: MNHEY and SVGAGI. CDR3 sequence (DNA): TGTGCCAGCCAGAGCCTAGCGTACTACAATGAGCAGTTCTTC. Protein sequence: CASQSLAYYNEQFF.

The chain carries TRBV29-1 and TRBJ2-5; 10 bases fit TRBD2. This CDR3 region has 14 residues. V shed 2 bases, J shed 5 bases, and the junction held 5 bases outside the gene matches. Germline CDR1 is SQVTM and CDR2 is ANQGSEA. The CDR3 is CSVELAGVEETQYF. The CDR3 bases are TGCAGCGTTGAACTAGCGGGGGTTGAGGAGACCCAGTACTTC.

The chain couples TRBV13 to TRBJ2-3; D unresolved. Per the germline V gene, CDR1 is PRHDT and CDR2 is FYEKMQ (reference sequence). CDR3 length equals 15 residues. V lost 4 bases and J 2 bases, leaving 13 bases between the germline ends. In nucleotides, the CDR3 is TGTGCCAGCAGCTCTCTCCTGTCCCTCACAGATACGCAGTATTTT. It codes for CASSSLLSLTDTQYF.

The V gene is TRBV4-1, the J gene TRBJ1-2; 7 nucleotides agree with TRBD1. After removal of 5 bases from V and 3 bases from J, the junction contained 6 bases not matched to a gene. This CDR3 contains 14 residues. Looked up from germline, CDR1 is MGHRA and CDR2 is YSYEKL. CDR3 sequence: CASSSFGTDYGYTF. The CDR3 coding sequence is TGCGCCAGCAGCTCTTTCGGGACAGACTATGGCTACACCTTC.